The 27 T cell receptor beta chains below all came from one sample that was sequenced in a study of early T cells in non-severe SARS-CoV-2 infection. TCRdb fed the 5' RACE reads into MiXCR, producing one record per CDR3 protein. The sample has tens of thousands of distinct CDR3 sequences; approximately 5% are singletons. The source material was whole blood. Receptors originate from an adult who was a healthcare worker with PCR-confirmed SARS-CoV-2 infection or an uninfected control (not recorded which).

This clonotype was counted ten times or more. The gene calls are TRBV6-6 and TRBJ2-3; TRBD2 agrees at 14 bases. The V gene end was trimmed by 2 bases and the J gene end by 0 bases; junction bases not matched to a gene: 10. The CDR3 sequence is 20 residues long. The germline V gene encodes CDR1 MNHNY and CDR2 SVGAGI (reference sequence). The CDR3 protein is CASSYPSTTSGGASTDTQYF. Written as DNA, the CDR3 is TGTGCCAGCAGTTACCCTTCGACGACTAGCGGGGGGGCTAGCACAGATACGCAGTATTTT.

The chain has TRBV20-1 and TRBJ1-1, with TRBD1 as a possible D gene (6 bases). CDR1 and CDR2 (germline): DFQATT, SNEGSKA (reference sequence). This CDR3 comprises 14 residues. With 4 bases removed from V and 1 base from J, the gap between germline ends came to 13 bases. CDR3 loop: CSAKAGASNTEAFF. CDR3 sequence (DNA): TGCAGTGCTAAGGCAGGGGCTTCGAACACTGAAGCTTTCTTT.

This clonotype was counted at least ten times. The chain carries TRBV12-3 or TRBV12-4 and TRBJ1-1; D not certain. V lost 1 base to trimming and J lost 7 bases, with 7 bases between them. The CDR3 length is 12 residues. Written as DNA, the CDR3 is TGTGCCAGCAGTTTAGAGCTTATTGAAGCTTTCTTT. This sequence encodes CASSLELIEAFF.

This clonotype is categorized as medium-sized. The CDR3 sequence: CSARDEQTGISSGANVLTF. CDR3 nucleotides: TGCAGTGCTAGAGACGAACAGACAGGAATTTCTTCTGGGGCCAACGTCCTGACTTTC. J is TRBJ2-6 and V is TRBV20-1; D perhaps matches TRBD1 (6 bases). Germline CDR1 DFQATT, CDR2 SNEGSKA (reference sequence). The CDR3 sequence is 19 residues long. The V gene lost 0 bases and the J gene lost 1 base, with 19 bases spanning the gap.

Concerning this clonotype itself: At one end, the junction sequence differs from germline, possibly due to a read error. The chain recombines TRBV6-6 with TRBJ2-2, with D possibly matching TRBD1 (6 bases). The CDR3 runs 13 residues. CDR1 MNHNY and CDR2 SVGAGI come from the germline V gene (reference sequence). The CDR3 bases are TGTGCCAGCAGCCCCCCAGGGGCCGGGGAGCCGTTTTTT. Translated, it gives CASSPPGAGEPFF.

In this sample, this clonotype turned up many times. The V call is TRBV7-8, the J call TRBJ2-1; TRBD2 agrees at 12 bases. J lost 2 bases, V lost 5 bases, and 7 bases had no gene match. CDR1 is SGHVS, CDR2 FQNEAQ, per germline. There are 17 residues in the CDR3. CDR3: CASSLRTSGTTYNEQFF. DNA for the CDR3: TGTGCCAGCAGCCTTCGGACTAGCGGGACTACCTACAATGAGCAGTTCTTC. Supplemented by reference TRBV7-8 and TRBJ2-1, the full variable domain reads GAGVSQSPRYKVAKRGQDVALRCDPISGHVSLFWYQQALGQGPEFLTYFQNEAQLDKSGLPSDRFFAERPEGSVSTLKIQRTQQEDSAVYLCASSLRTSGTTYNEQFFGPGTRLTVL.

This clonotype was detected ten times or more. The chain links TRBV2 to TRBJ2-4; 9 bases map to TRBD2. Germline loops: CDR1 SNHLY, CDR2 FYNNEI. After removal of 4 bases from V and 3 bases from J, the junction contained 4 bases not matched to a gene. The CDR3 has 15 residues. CDR3 loop: CASSVPSGIKNIQYF. For the CDR3, the DNA is TGTGCCAGCAGTGTCCCTAGCGGGATCAAAAACATTCAGTACTTC. Complete variable domain (other parts from reference TRBV2 and TRBJ2-4): EPEVTQTPSHQVTQMGQEVILRCVPISNHLYFYWYRQILGQKVEFLVSFYNNEISEKSEIFDDQFSVERPDGSNFTLKIRSTKLEDSAMYFCASSVPSGIKNIQYFGAGTRLSVL.

The CDR3 DNA reads as TGTGCCAGCAGCGTAAGGGGGGGTAGCAATCAGCCCCAGCATTTT. It specifies CASSVRGGSNQPQHF. The V call is TRBV9, the J call TRBJ1-5; TRBD1 might be the D (6 bases). V was cut by 1 base and J by 0 bases, with 8 bases left in between. Germline CDR1 is SGDLS and CDR2 is YYNGEE. This CDR3 comprises 15 residues. Based on the CDR3 plus reference TRBV9 and TRBJ1-5, the full variable domain is DSGVTQTPKHLITATGQRVTLRCSPRSGDLSVYWYQQSLDQGLQFLIQYYNGEERAKGNILERFSAQQFPDLHSELNLSSLELGDSALYFCASSVRGGSNQPQHFGDGTRLSIL.

This clonotype showed up many times. In DNA form, the CDR3 reads TGCGCCAGCAGCCAAGAGTCTAGTTGGGGCACAGATACGCAGTATTTT. Protein product: CASSQESSWGTDTQYF. The V call is TRBV4-3, the J call TRBJ2-3; D is unclear. Germline V gene sequence: CDR1 LGHNA, CDR2 YSLEER. Trimming stripped 0 bases from V and 1 base from J, with 11 bases between. The CDR3 consists of 16 residues.

Many counts were recorded for this clonotype. The chain uses TRBV19 and TRBJ1-5, with D hard to call. This CDR3 spans 16 amino acids. Between the trimmed V and J ends, which lost 0 bases and 3 bases, there was a span of 12 bases. Germline V lookup: CDR1 LNHDA, CDR2 SQIVND (reference sequence). The CDR3 DNA follows: TGTGCCAGTAGTATAGATCTGTCCGGGTTCAATCAGCCCCAGCATTTT. It translates to CASSIDLSGFNQPQHF.

This clonotype was counted many times. The gene calls are TRBV7-3 and TRBJ2-1; D ambiguous. This CDR3 is built from 13 residues. Germline CDR1 is SGHTA and CDR2 is FQGTGA. V lost 0 bases and J 8 bases, leaving 8 bases between the germline ends. In nucleotides, the CDR3 is TGTGCCAGCAGCTTAACGTACAGCCATGAGCAGTTCTTC. Translation gives CASSLTYSHEQFF.

This chain links TRBV6-1 with TRBJ1-1; D unresolved. The germline V and J ends were trimmed by 1 base and 4 bases, with 10 bases remaining between them. This CDR3 contains 14 residues. Germline V gene sequence: CDR1 MNHNS, CDR2 SASEGT. The CDR3 loop is CASSEVRVATEAFF. As DNA, the CDR3 is TGTGCCAGCAGTGAAGTGCGGGTGGCCACTGAAGCTTTCTTT.

The V gene is TRBV11-2, the J gene TRBJ2-7, with no clear D. V was trimmed by 0 bases and J by 4 bases, leaving 10 bases between them. The germline gives CDR1 SGHAT, CDR2 FQNNGV. There are 14 residues in the CDR3. The CDR3 sequence: CASSLEGQLYEQYF. CDR3 DNA sequence: TGTGCCAGCAGCTTAGAAGGCCAGCTATACGAGCAGTACTTC.

This clonotype came up many times. The junction and the germline gene differ at one end; a read error may be behind it. CDR3 loop: CASSTHRANFF. Here the CDR3 DNA reads TGTGCCAGCAGCACCCACAGAGCGAATTTTTTC. The V gene is TRBV7-2, the J gene TRBJ1-2; the D is unclear. This CDR3 contains 11 residues. Germline CDR1 reads SGHTA; CDR2 reads FQGNSA.

V and J are TRBV11-2 and TRBJ2-7; D is tentatively TRBD1 or TRBD2 (5 bases each). With 2 bases removed from V and 0 bases from J, the gap between germline ends came to 8 bases. This CDR3 has 14 amino acids. Germline CDR1 is SGHAT and CDR2 is FQNNGV. The CDR3 DNA reads TGTGCCAGCAGCTTATGGGGGAGCTCCTACGAGCAGTACTTC. Amino acids: CASSLWGSSYEQYF.

This clonotype ranks as medium-sized. The J gene is TRBJ2-3, the V gene TRBV28; a possible D gene is TRBD1 (5 bases). Germline CDR1 reads MDHEN; CDR2 reads SYDVKM. Trimming stripped 3 bases from V and 3 bases from J, with 10 bases between. The length of the CDR3 is 14 residues. This CDR3 reads CASSFLQGTDTQYF. The CDR3 DNA follows: TGTGCCAGCAGTTTCCTTCAGGGTACAGATACGCAGTATTTT.

This clonotype showed up many times. V usage is TRBV7-9 and J usage is TRBJ2-7; TRBD1 aligns across 9 bases. The CDR3 spans 15 residues. The germline gives CDR1 SEHNR, CDR2 FQNEAQ (reference sequence). J gave up 5 bases and V 4 bases, and 9 bases lay outside the gene matches. CDR3: CASSSSGTGIHEQYF. The CDR3 nucleotides read TGTGCCAGCAGCTCCTCGGGGACAGGGATCCACGAGCAGTACTTC.

This clonotype has a count of ten or more. The V and J genes are TRBV3-1 and TRBJ1-1; D gene unclear. The CDR3 covers 14 residues. The germline V gene has CDR1 LGHDT and CDR2 YNNKEL (reference sequence). Trimming took 0 bases from V and 7 from J, leaving 12 bases between them. CDR3 sequence: CASSQDLRVVEAFF. The DNA of the CDR3 is TGTGCCAGCAGCCAAGATCTTAGGGTTGTTGAAGCTTTCTTT.

This chain connects TRBV4-2 to TRBJ2-7; maybe TRBD2 (6 bases). CDR3 length equals 15 residues. The V end lost 2 bases, the J end lost 3 bases, and 14 bases lay between the germline ends. CDR1 and CDR2 from the germline V gene are LGHNA and YNFKEQ. Here the CDR3 DNA reads TGTGCCAGCAGCCAACGGGACTCCGGCGGCTACGAGCAGTACTTC. Encoded protein: CASSQRDSGGYEQYF.

The chain's CDR3 is CASSPESQETQYF. In DNA form, the CDR3 reads TGTGCCAGCAGCCCGGAGAGCCAAGAGACCCAGTACTTC. The chain links TRBV5-4 to TRBJ2-5; D is undetermined. The V end lost 4 bases, the J end lost 1 base, and 8 bases lay between the germline ends. The CDR3 has 13 residues. Germline CDR1 is SGHNT and CDR2 is YYREEE (reference sequence).

The chain employs TRBV4-1 and TRBJ2-7; D might be TRBD2 (7 bases). CDR1 is MGHRA and CDR2 is YSYEKL in the germline V gene. Trimming stripped 4 bases from V and 3 bases from J, with 13 bases between. This CDR3 is built from 14 residues. The DNA for the CDR3 is TGCGCCAGCAGCCCCGGGGGGCAGGGCTACGAGCAGTACTTC. Amino acid sequence: CASSPGGQGYEQYF.

This clonotype was observed at least ten times. The chain uses TRBV20-1 and TRBJ2-3; D not resolved. With 4 bases removed from V and 0 bases from J, the gap between germline ends came to 17 bases. Germline V gives CDR1 DFQATT, CDR2 SNEGSKA (reference sequence). The CDR3 has 16 residues. The CDR3 nucleotides read TGCAGTGCTATCTTCTTGGACCCTACTAGCACAGATACGCAGTATTTT. Translating it yields CSAIFLDPTSTDTQYF.

This clonotype has a handful of counts. The chain combines TRBV6-6 with TRBJ2-1, with D possibly called TRBD1 or TRBD2 (5 bases each). Looked up from germline, CDR1 is MNHNY and CDR2 is SVGAGI (reference sequence). Trimming stripped 4 bases from V and 5 bases from J, with 12 bases between. This CDR3 contains 14 residues. The CDR3 sequence is CASSSGTKDNEQFF. CDR3 sequence (DNA): TGTGCCAGCAGTTCCGGGACCAAAGACAATGAGCAGTTCTTC.

This clonotype has ten or more counts. The gene calls are TRBV7-3 and TRBJ1-2; D is unclear. V was cut by 1 base and J by 4 bases, with 13 bases left in between. The CDR3 extends over 15 amino acids. Looked up from germline, CDR1 is SGHTA and CDR2 is FQGTGA. As DNA, the CDR3 is TGTGCCAGCAGCTTAATGGCAGAGGAGGGCTATGGCTACACCTTC. It translates to CASSLMAEEGYGYTF.

The chain carries TRBV4-2 and TRBJ2-2; D not resolved. Per germline, CDR1 LGHNA and CDR2 YNFKEQ. V was cut by 4 bases and J by 1 base, with 10 bases left in between. The length of the CDR3 is 15 residues. CDR3 nucleotide sequence: TGTGCCAGCAGCCCTACCTCAGAGAACACCGGGGAGCTGTTTTTT. Translation gives CASSPTSENTGELFF.

There are many counts of this clonotype. The chain has TRBV29-1 and TRBJ2-1; no firm D call. Trimming left V 4 bases short and J 4 bases short, with 8 bases between. Looked up from germline, CDR1 is SQVTM and CDR2 is ANQGSEA. CDR3 length: 12 amino acids. CDR3 sequence reads: CSVVVGYNEQFF. CDR3 nucleotides: TGCAGCGTTGTCGTCGGATACAATGAGCAGTTCTTC.

By share of the sample, this clonotype is medium-sized. The chain has TRBV24-1 and TRBJ2-1; 8 positions match TRBD1. Per germline, CDR1 KGHDR and CDR2 SFDVKD. The CDR3 is made up of 16 amino acids. J gave up 3 bases and V 4 bases, and 7 bases lay outside the gene matches. The chain's CDR3 is CATSDSGTGHYNEQFF. DNA of the CDR3: TGTGCCACCAGTGACTCCGGGACAGGACACTACAATGAGCAGTTCTTC.